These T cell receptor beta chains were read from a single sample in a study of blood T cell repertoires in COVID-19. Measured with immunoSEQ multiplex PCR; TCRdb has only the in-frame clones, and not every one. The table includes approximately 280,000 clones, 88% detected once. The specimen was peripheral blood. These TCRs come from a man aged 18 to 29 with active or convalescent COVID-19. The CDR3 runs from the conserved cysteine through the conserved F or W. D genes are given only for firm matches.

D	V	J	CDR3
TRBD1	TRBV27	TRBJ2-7	CASSLGQGVGEQYF
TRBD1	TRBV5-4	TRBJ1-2	CASSATGDLGYTF
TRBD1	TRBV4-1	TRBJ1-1	CASSQAGFPLWDRNTEAFF
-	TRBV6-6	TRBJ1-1	CASRTGSGTEAFF
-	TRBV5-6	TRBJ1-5	CASSLSSQGGNQPQHF
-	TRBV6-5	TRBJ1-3	CATARTISGNTIYF
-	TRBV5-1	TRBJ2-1	CASSFGQPSYNEQFF
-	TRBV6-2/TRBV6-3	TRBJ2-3	CASSFLPKEQSFIPDTQYF
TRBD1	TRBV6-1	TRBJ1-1	CASSEFDRATTTEAFF
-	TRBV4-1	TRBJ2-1	CASSQQGTYNEQFF
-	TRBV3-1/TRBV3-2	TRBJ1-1	CASSQDTINTRAFF
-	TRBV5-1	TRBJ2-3	CASSDPSTGPDTDTQYF
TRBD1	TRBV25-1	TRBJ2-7	CASSDRDRVFDEQYF
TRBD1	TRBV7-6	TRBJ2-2	CASRGQGASIGELFF
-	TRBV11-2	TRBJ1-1	CASSLTTKPFF
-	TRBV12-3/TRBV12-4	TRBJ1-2	CASSYEGNHGYTF
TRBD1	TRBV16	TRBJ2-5	CASSQIFGGTGTQETQYF
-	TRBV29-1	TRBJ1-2	CSVSRRGLDYGYTF
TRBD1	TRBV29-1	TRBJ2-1	CSVKGGQGISYNEQFF
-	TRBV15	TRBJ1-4	CATSRDPAGEGEKLFF
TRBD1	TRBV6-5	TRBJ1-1	CASGDRGRTEAFF
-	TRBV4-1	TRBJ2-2	CASSQEPQGTGELFF
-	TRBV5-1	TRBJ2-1	CASSLELVVLDEQFF
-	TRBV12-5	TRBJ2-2	CASGLYRIEETSNTGELFF
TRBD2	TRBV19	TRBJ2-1	CASSSAGGAGSYNEQFF
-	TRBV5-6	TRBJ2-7	CASSLRGIYEQYF
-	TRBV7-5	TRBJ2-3	CARSLSRGFRTDTQYF
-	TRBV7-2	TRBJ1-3	CASSPVGGVGGGRNTIYF
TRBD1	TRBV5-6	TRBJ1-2	CASSWGQGAGYTF
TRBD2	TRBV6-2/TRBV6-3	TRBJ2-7	CASSPTAGVAYEQYF
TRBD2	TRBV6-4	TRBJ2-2	CASSDEAGGPGELFF
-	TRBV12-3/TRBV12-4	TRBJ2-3	CASSSTSTDTQYF
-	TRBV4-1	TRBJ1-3	CASSHLGADYTIYF
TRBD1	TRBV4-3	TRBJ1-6	CASSQNTGVNSPLHF
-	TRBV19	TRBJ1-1	CASSWRAGSMNTEAFF